Listed here are 27 T cell receptor beta chains from one sample, sequenced in a study of blood T cells in healthy people across ages. Primed by a sample-barcoded 5' primer and a J-beta primer mix, a second PCR proceeded for roughly 6 to 12 cycles. Each CDR3 protein gets one entry after TCRdb re-called the 5' RACE reads with MiXCR. The sample consists of roughly 1,500,000 distinct CDR3 sequences, around two fifths of them appearing once. Sequencing used blood. The receptor source for this set is a woman aged 18-29 years in good health.

This clonotype showed up just a few times. The rearrangement uses TRBV29-1 and TRBJ2-1, with a tentative D call TRBD1 (6 bases). The germline CDR1 and CDR2 sequences are SQVTM and ANQGSEA. With 3 bases removed from V and 10 bases from J, the gap between germline ends came to 13 bases. This CDR3 has 12 amino acids. Here the CDR3 reads CSVDLRDTEQFF. For the CDR3, the DNA is TGCAGCGTTGACCTCCGGGACACCGAGCAGTTCTTC.

This clonotype has more than one count but fewer than ten. This chain joins TRBV11-2 and TRBJ1-4, with D unclear. In germline, CDR1 is SGHAT, CDR2 FQNNGV. The V end was cut by 5 bases, the J end by 1 base, with 11 bases between. This CDR3 is 15 amino acids long. CDR3 protein: CASSPSPVTNEKLFF. DNA of the CDR3: TGTGCCAGCAGCCCGTCCCCGGTAACTAATGAAAAACTGTTTTTT.

The rearrangement joins TRBV3-1 to TRBJ2-7, with D perhaps TRBD1 (5 bases). Per the germline V gene, CDR1 is LGHDT and CDR2 is YNNKEL (reference sequence). Between the trimmed V and J ends, which lost 0 bases and 2 bases, there was a span of 11 bases. The CDR3 runs 15 residues. CDR3 protein: CASSQEGAGTYEQYF. The CDR3 bases are TGTGCCAGCAGCCAAGAAGGGGCAGGGACCTACGAGCAGTACTTC.

This clonotype has only a few counts. V is TRBV20-1 and J is TRBJ2-7; D may be TRBD1 or TRBD2 (5 bases each). Germline V gene sequence: CDR1 DFQATT, CDR2 SNEGSKA (reference sequence). This CDR3 comprises 15 residues. The ends were cut back, 0 bases at V and 7 bases at J, with 19 bases in the middle. The CDR3 coding sequence is TGCAGTGCTAGAGATCCGGTAACGGATGGGGGTGAGCAGTACTTC. It codes for CSARDPVTDGGEQYF.

The table lists this clonotype with many counts. The CDR3: CASSFAGATNEQFF. In DNA, the CDR3 is TGTGCCAGCAGTTTTGCCGGAGCCACCAATGAGCAGTTCTTC. The genes are TRBV27 and TRBJ2-1; D ambiguous. This CDR3 contains 14 residues. V was cut by 3 bases and J by 6 bases, with 12 bases left in between. Germline CDR1 and CDR2: MNHEY and SMNVEV (reference sequence).

The rearrangement joins TRBV5-6 to TRBJ1-1; perhaps TRBD1 as D (5 bases). Germline values: CDR1 SGHDT, CDR2 YYEEEE. CDR3 length: 14 amino acids. The V end was cut by 5 bases, the J end by 3 bases, with 14 bases between. CDR3 protein: CASSRGKGHTEAFF. CDR3 sequence (DNA): TGTGCCAGCAGTCGGGGGAAGGGGCACACTGAAGCTTTCTTT.

This rearrangement joins TRBV20-1 to TRBJ2-1, with 9 bases lining up with TRBD2. Unmatched junction bases numbered 8, after V lost 4 bases and J lost 4 bases. The CDR3 is 15 amino acids. From germline, CDR1 is DFQATT and CDR2 SNEGSKA (reference sequence). The CDR3 sequence is CSANTAGGNYNEQFF. In nucleotides, the CDR3 is TGCAGTGCTAACACAGCGGGAGGAAATTACAATGAGCAGTTCTTC.

This chain links TRBV2 with TRBJ2-3, with a tentative D call TRBD2 (5 bases). The V and J ends lost 5 bases and 2 bases respectively, with 14 bases between them. The CDR3 runs to 15 residues. Germline loops: CDR1 SNHLY, CDR2 FYNNEI. The CDR3 DNA is TGTGCCAGCAGTAAGGCCCCGGAGGCCACAGATACGCAGTATTTT. Protein product: CASSKAPEATDTQYF.

This clonotype occurred a few times. V is TRBV6-1 and J is TRBJ2-3, with D possibly TRBD2 on 6 matching bases. Per germline, CDR1 MNHNS and CDR2 SASEGT. This CDR3 has 17 amino acids. Deletions cut 6 bases from V and 0 bases from J, with 19 bases between. CDR3 sequence: CASRPRARGTSTDTQYF. CDR3 DNA sequence: TGTGCCAGCAGGCCTCGGGCCAGAGGGACTAGCACAGATACGCAGTATTTT.

The chain is built from TRBV12-3 or TRBV12-4 and TRBJ2-3, with D possibly matching TRBD1 (5 bases). The CDR3 is 18 amino acids. The ends were cut back, 3 bases at V and 0 bases at J, with 19 bases in the middle. The CDR3 here is CASSLTARGKHSTDTQYF. CDR3 coding DNA: TGTGCCAGCAGTTTGACAGCGCGAGGCAAACACAGCACAGATACGCAGTATTTT.

V is TRBV12-3 or TRBV12-4 and J is TRBJ2-7; tentatively, D is TRBD1 or TRBD2 (6 bases each). Trimming left V 8 bases short and J 3 bases short, with 17 bases between. The CDR3 consists of 14 residues. The CDR3 DNA is TGTGCCAGCGCCTCCTCCGGGGGACACTACGAGCAGTACTTC. Translated, it gives CASASSGGHYEQYF.

This clonotype has only a few counts. The junction and the germline gene differ at one end; a read error may be behind it. As DNA, the CDR3 is TGCAGTGCTAGAGATCTTTCGACAGGGATTTCCTACAATGAGCGGTTCTTC. It yields the protein CSARDLSTGISYNERFF. The chain uses TRBV20-1 and TRBJ2-1; 7 bases are shared with TRBD1. The CDR3 is made up of 17 amino acids. Germline V CDR1 and CDR2: DFQATT, SNEGSKA (reference sequence).

The genes are TRBV10-3 and TRBJ2-7, with TRBD2 matching 10 bases. Germline V gene data show CDR1 as ENHRY and CDR2 as SYGVKD. The junction had 4 bases not matched to a gene; V was cut back by 11 bases and J by 3 bases. This CDR3 region has 12 residues. Here the CDR3 reads CAAGTSDYEQYF. Written as DNA, the CDR3 is TGTGCCGCCGGGACTAGCGACTACGAGCAGTACTTC.

The rearrangement links TRBV12-3 or TRBV12-4 to TRBJ2-2; D is undetermined. The ends were cut back, 6 bases at V and 1 base at J, with 9 bases in the middle. CDR3 length equals 14 residues. This CDR3 is CASRIKQNTGELFF. In DNA, the CDR3 is TGTGCCAGCAGGATTAAACAGAACACCGGGGAGCTGTTTTTT.

This clonotype was seen just once. The rearrangement joins TRBV7-3 to TRBJ2-5, with a tentative D call TRBD1 (5 bases). Trimming took 5 bases from V and 5 from J, leaving 15 bases between them. Germline V gene lookup returns CDR1 SGHTA and CDR2 FQGTGA. This CDR3 is 14 amino acids long. CDR3 residues: CASSPTSRAETQYF. The DNA for the CDR3 is TGTGCCAGCAGCCCAACGAGCAGGGCTGAGACCCAGTACTTC.

CDR3: CASSQVRSGANVLTF. CDR3 DNA: TGTGCCAGCAGCCAAGTCCGCTCTGGGGCCAACGTCCTGACTTTC. The rearrangement links TRBV4-2 to TRBJ2-6; D gene uncertain. CDR3 length: 15 amino acids. V was cut by 1 base and J by 0 bases, with 4 bases left in between. Germline V gives CDR1 LGHNA, CDR2 YNFKEQ.

The genes are TRBV7-8 and TRBJ2-3; D could derive from TRBD1 or TRBD2 (5 bases each). This CDR3 contains 18 residues. V was pared by 0 bases and J by 2 bases, with 18 bases between. Germline V lookup: CDR1 SGHVS, CDR2 FQNEAQ. CDR3 loop: CASSLAGVGVWVTDTQYF. DNA for the CDR3: TGTGCCAGCAGCTTAGCGGGGGTGGGGGTCTGGGTCACAGATACGCAGTATTTT. The full variable domain, in which reference TRBV7-8 and TRBJ2-3 provide the parts outside the CDR3, is GAGVSQSPRYKVAKRGQDVALRCDPISGHVSLFWYQQALGQGPEFLTYFQNEAQLDKSGLPSDRFFAERPEGSVSTLKIQRTQQEDSAVYLCASSLAGVGVWVTDTQYFGPGTRLTVL.

This clonotype was seen only a few times. The chain combines TRBV6-1 with TRBJ1-2, with D perhaps matching TRBD1 (5 bases). CDR1 and CDR2 from the germline V gene are MNHNS and SASEGT. Trimming shortened V by 5 bases and J by 8 bases, and 21 bases separated the two germline ends. This CDR3 region has 15 residues. CDR3 nucleotides: TGTGCCAGCAGTTATTACCTCGGGGGGTCGTGGGGCTACACCTTC. This translates into CASSYYLGGSWGYTF.

In this sample, this clonotype turned up once. An end of the junction does not agree with germline; a read error may underlie this. CDR3: CAGSSEGGNTEAFF. CDR3 nucleotide sequence: TGTGCCGGCAGCTCTGAAGGCGGGAACACTGAAGCTTTCTTT. V gene TRBV7-9 combines with J gene TRBJ1-1; unclear D gene. The CDR3 extends over 14 amino acids. Germline-derived CDR1 and CDR2 are SEHNR and FQNEAQ (reference sequence). Combining the CDR3 with reference TRBV7-9 and TRBJ1-1 gives the whole variable domain DTGVSQNPRHKITKRGQNVTFRCDPISEHNRLYWYRQTLGQGPEFLTYFQNEAQLEKSRLLSDRFSAERPKGSFSTLEIQRTEQGDSAMYLCAGSSEGGNTEAFFGQGTRLTVV.

In its sample, this clonotype was seen a few times. CDR3 nucleotide sequence: TGTGCCAGCAGCCCCCGAGACTTGAACACCGGGGAGCTGTTTTTT. Translated, it gives CASSPRDLNTGELFF. The rearrangement uses TRBV7-2 and TRBJ2-2; unclear D gene. V was cut by 5 bases and J by 1 base, with 11 bases left in between. The CDR3 runs to 15 residues. Germline-derived CDR1 and CDR2 are SGHTA and FQGNSA.

The chain couples TRBV7-2 to TRBJ2-3, with TRBD1 as a possible D gene (5 bases). Per germline, CDR1 SGHTA and CDR2 FQGNSA. The CDR3 is 14 amino acids. V lost 5 bases to trimming and J lost 1 base, with 10 bases between them. The CDR3 nucleotides read TGTGCCAGCAGCCCCTGGGGCCGCACAGATACGCAGTATTTT. As protein: CASSPWGRTDTQYF.

This clonotype was detected a few times. The chain joins TRBV9 to TRBJ2-5; no clear D gene. The CDR3 length is 13 residues. Trimming left V 2 bases short and J 2 bases short, with 7 bases between. Germline assignment: CDR1 SGDLS and CDR2 YYNGEE. CDR3 in DNA: TGTGCCAGCAGCGTCCACTATCAAGAGACCCAGTACTTC. The encoded protein is CASSVHYQETQYF.

This clonotype was counted between two and nine times. This chain links TRBV20-1 with TRBJ2-1; 12 bases align to TRBD2. The germline CDR1 and CDR2 sequences are DFQATT and SNEGSKA (reference sequence). The trim removed 5 bases at V and 7 bases at J, leaving 9 bases unmatched. The length of the CDR3 is 15 residues. The CDR3 nucleotides are TGCAGTGCTGGACTAGCGGGAACCCGGGGAAATGAGCAGTTCTTC. Protein: CSAGLAGTRGNEQFF.

This clonotype was counted a few times. The chain employs TRBV20-1 and TRBJ1-2, with D unresolved. The CDR3 is 12 residues long. Germline CDR1 DFQATT, CDR2 SNEGSKA (reference sequence). V was shortened by 4 bases and J by 8 bases, with 14 bases between the two germline ends. The chain's CDR3 is CSAKFRSGGYTF. CDR3 nucleotide sequence: TGCAGTGCTAAGTTTCGGTCCGGGGGCTACACCTTC.

This clonotype was detected a few times. The chain is built from TRBV28 and TRBJ1-5; 7 nucleotides line up with TRBD1. CDR1 and CDR2 (germline): MDHEN, SYDVKM. J gave up 6 bases and V 5 bases, and 13 bases lay outside the gene matches. The CDR3 length is 16 residues. CDR3 nucleotide sequence: TGTGCCAGCAGTCCAGGGACAGCCCCCCACGGTCAGCCCCAGCATTTT. Residues: CASSPGTAPHGQPQHF.

Only a few counts were recorded for this clonotype. The rearrangement links TRBV6-2 or TRBV6-3 to TRBJ2-1; D not resolved. The germline V and J ends were trimmed by 0 bases and 1 base, with 4 bases remaining between them. The CDR3 has 14 residues. Germline CDR1 and CDR2: MNHEY and SVGEGT. The CDR3 DNA reads as TGTGCCAGCAGTTACTCCCAGTCCTACAATGAGCAGTTCTTC. Protein product: CASSYSQSYNEQFF.

This clonotype occurred a few times. J is TRBJ1-1 and V is TRBV15; maybe TRBD1 (5 bases). The CDR3 has 15 amino acids. The V gene's germline CDR1 is LNHNV and CDR2 YYDKDF (reference sequence). V lost 0 bases to trimming and J lost 1 base, with 9 bases between them. The DNA of the CDR3 is TGTGCCACCAGCAGAGACTGGGGGGGGAACACTGAAGCTTTCTTT. This gives the protein CATSRDWGGNTEAFF.